The 30 T cell receptor beta chains reported below all come from one sample, sequenced in a study of kidney transplant recipient with SARS-CoV-2 infection. TCRdb re-called the reads through MiXCR, storing one row per CDR3 protein. The sample includes approximately 250,000 distinct CDR3 sequences, 29% of them seen just once. The source was a blood sample, collected at baseline and on day 111 from a kidney transplant recipient. Receptor source: a male patient in his thirties who had COVID-19 and was a kidney transplant recipient. Some T cells may arise from the graft donor.

Remarks on this clonotype: This may be a read error: a much more frequent sequence differs by one nucleotide. The chain uses TRBV6-2 or TRBV6-3 and TRBJ2-7, with TRBD1 identical over 8 bases. CDR3 length equals 14 residues. The germline CDR1 and CDR2 sequences are MNHEY and SVGEGT. The trim removed 8 bases at V and 5 bases at J, leaving 11 bases unmatched. The CDR3 loop is CASRFPDRANEQYF. Written as DNA, the CDR3 is TGTGCCAGCCGCTTCCCGGACAGGGCCAACGAGCAGTACTTC.

V and J are TRBV5-1 and TRBJ2-7; no clear D. The CDR3 totals 13 residues. V shed 5 bases and J shed 3 bases, with 12 bases lying between them. The V gene's germline CDR1 is SGHRS and CDR2 YFSETQ. The CDR3 DNA follows: TGCGCCAGCAGTTCGGCCTCGTACTACGAGCAGTACTTC. It translates to CASSSASYYEQYF. Full variable domain (remainder filled in from reference TRBV5-1 and TRBJ2-7): KAGVTQTPRYLIKTRGQQVTLSCSPISGHRSVSWYQQTPGQGLQFLFEYFSETQRNKGNFPGRFSGRQFSNSRSEMNVSTLELGDSALYLCASSSASYYEQYFGPGTRLTVT.

This clonotype occurred a few times. An end of the junction differs from the germline gene, which may be a read error. V usage is TRBV24-1 and J usage is TRBJ2-2, with D maybe TRBD1 (7 bases). Germline V gene data show CDR1 as KGHDR and CDR2 as SFDVKD. This CDR3 contains 14 residues. CDR3 DNA sequence: TGTGCCACCAGCCCGACAGGGAACACCGGGGGGCTGTTTTTT. Translation gives CATSPTGNTGGLFF.

The V and J genes are TRBV10-1 and TRBJ1-2, with no clear D. CDR3 length: 17 amino acids. CDR1 and CDR2 (germline): WNHNN, SYGVQD (reference sequence). V lost 5 bases to trimming and J lost 4 bases, with 23 bases between them. The CDR3 coding sequence is TGCGCCAGCAGTTGGTACACAAGATCGCGAAAGACCTATGGCTACACCTTC. Its translation is CASSWYTRSRKTYGYTF.

The rearrangement joins TRBV7-7 to TRBJ2-3; 7 bases line up with TRBD2. J gave up 4 bases and V 1 base, and 5 bases lay outside the gene matches. Germline CDR1 reads SSHAT; CDR2 reads FNYEAQ (reference sequence). The CDR3 runs to 15 residues. In nucleotides, the CDR3 is TGTGCCAGCAGCTTAGGACTAGCCAGCGCAGATACGCAGTATTTT. Protein: CASSLGLASADTQYF.

This clonotype showed up just a few times. J is TRBJ1-5 and V is TRBV24-1; unclear D gene. V was trimmed by 6 bases and J by 1 base, leaving 18 bases between them. The CDR3 sequence is 17 residues long. Germline CDR1 reads KGHDR; CDR2 reads SFDVKD. Here the CDR3 DNA reads TGTGCCACCAGTCTTGGGAGACCTAAGGGAAGCAATCAGCCCCAGCATTTT. This codes for CATSLGRPKGSNQPQHF.

This clonotype was observed at least ten times. This chain connects TRBV6-2 or TRBV6-3 to TRBJ2-1; TRBD1 agrees at 8 bases. Per germline, CDR1 MNHEY and CDR2 SVGEGT. This CDR3 has 15 residues. V lost 6 bases and J lost 0; bases outside the gene matches: 4. This CDR3 is CASSPTGGSYNEQFF. CDR3 sequence (DNA): TGTGCCAGCAGCCCAACAGGGGGCTCCTACAATGAGCAGTTCTTC.

A few counts support this clonotype. The J gene is TRBJ2-3, the V gene TRBV3-1; TRBD2 might be the D (6 bases). V was shortened by 3 bases and J by 4 bases, with 14 bases between the two germline ends. The CDR3 is 15 residues long. The germline gives CDR1 LGHDT, CDR2 YNNKEL (reference sequence). DNA of the CDR3: TGTGCCAGCAGCCATCTAGCGTTGGGCGCAGATACGCAGTATTTT. This translates into CASSHLALGADTQYF.

Notes on this clonotype: This may arise from a read error, as a much more abundant clone is one base away. Written as DNA, the CDR3 is TGTGCCTGGACAAATCCGCGTTATAGAAAGGCCTATGGCTACACCTTC. Amino acid sequence: CAWTNPRYRKAYGYTF. V gene TRBV30 combines with J gene TRBJ1-2; D is unresolved. This CDR3 is 16 amino acids long. Germline V lookup: CDR1 GTSNPN, CDR2 SVGIG (reference sequence). The V end was cut by 4 bases, the J end by 4 bases, with 22 bases between.

In its sample, this clonotype was seen a few times. The gene calls are TRBV21-1 and TRBJ2-3. TRBV21-1 is assigned pseudogene status. This CDR3 is 17 amino acids long. In DNA form, the CDR3 reads TGTGCCAGCAGACAAAAAATAGCTACAGTCATGCAAGATACGCAGTATTTT. This sequence encodes CASRQKIATVMQDTQYF.

This clonotype was recorded at least ten times. The chain is built from TRBV20-1 and TRBJ2-2, with D hard to call. Germline lookup yields CDR1 DFQATT and CDR2 SNEGSKA (reference sequence). The V gene lost 8 bases and the J gene lost 0 bases, with 16 bases spanning the gap. CDR3 length: 15 amino acids. The CDR3 region is CSSLDPQSNTGELFF. The DNA for the CDR3 is TGCAGTTCCCTAGACCCACAGTCGAACACCGGGGAGCTGTTTTTT.

This clonotype appeared many times. The chain combines TRBV9 with TRBJ1-1; no reliable D call. This CDR3 has 15 amino acids. V was pared by 4 bases and J by 1 base, with 14 bases between. The germline gives CDR1 SGDLS, CDR2 YYNGEE. In DNA form, the CDR3 reads TGTGCCAGCAGCCCTCCACCCGGACGGAACACTGAAGCTTTCTTT. It encodes CASSPPPGRNTEAFF.

Remarks on this clonotype: This may stem from a read error, because a much larger clone lies one nucleotide away. V is TRBV6-2 or TRBV6-3 and J is TRBJ1-5; D possibly corresponds to TRBD1 (6 bases). This CDR3 has 14 residues. Germline V gives CDR1 MNHEY, CDR2 SVGEGT. The ends were cut back, 8 bases at V and 6 bases at J, with 17 bases in the middle. In nucleotides, the CDR3 is TGTGCCAGCGGTTTTCCGGGGGCGTTTCAGCCCCAGCATTTT. The encoded protein is CASGFPGAFQPQHF.

This clonotype occurred many times. The rearrangement joins TRBV4-1 to TRBJ1-3; D may be TRBD1 (6 bases). This CDR3 contains 17 residues. The V gene's germline CDR1 is MGHRA and CDR2 YSYEKL. With 1 base removed from V and 0 bases from J, the gap between germline ends came to 13 bases. The CDR3 DNA follows: TGCGCCAGCAGCCAAGGGCCGCAGGGGCCCTCTGGAAACACCATATATTTT. Translated: CASSQGPQGPSGNTIYF.

This clonotype was seen ten or more times. The chain couples TRBV28 to TRBJ1-5, with 8 bases that match TRBD1. The CDR3 is 15 residues long. V lost 8 bases, J lost 6 bases, and 12 bases stayed unmatched. Germline V CDR1 and CDR2: MDHEN, SYDVKM. CDR3 in amino acids: CASGSSGQAGQPQHF. Written as DNA, the CDR3 is TGTGCCAGCGGCTCCTCGGGACAGGCCGGTCAGCCCCAGCATTTT.

The rearrangement joins TRBV7-8 to TRBJ2-1; weak D call: TRBD2 (5 bases). V was trimmed by 0 bases and J by 10 bases, leaving 16 bases between them. There are 15 residues in the CDR3. Germline V gene sequence: CDR1 SGHVS, CDR2 FQNEAQ. CDR3 bases: TGTGCCAGCAGCTTAGCGGGAGTAAGGGCGGAGGAGCAGTTCTTC. Protein: CASSLAGVRAEEQFF.

Many counts were recorded for this clonotype. The V call is TRBV3-1, the J call TRBJ1-2; no clear D gene. V lost 5 bases and J 4 bases, leaving 23 bases between the germline ends. The CDR3 has 17 amino acids. Germline V gene sequence: CDR1 LGHDT, CDR2 YNNKEL (reference sequence). As DNA, the CDR3 is TGTGCCAGCAGCGATGCCATCACCCTTCGAAAGACCTATGGCTACACCTTC. It encodes CASSDAITLRKTYGYTF.

Ten or more counts support this clonotype. The chain joins TRBV11-2 to TRBJ2-7, with 10 positions matching TRBD2. This CDR3 is built from 15 residues. V lost 0 bases, J lost 4 bases, and 3 bases stayed unmatched. Germline V gene lookup returns CDR1 SGHAT and CDR2 FQNNGV. CDR3 protein: CASSLEASGSYEQYF. In DNA, the CDR3 is TGTGCCAGCAGCTTAGAGGCTAGCGGGAGTTACGAGCAGTACTTC.

Turning to this clonotype: This may be a read error: a much more frequent sequence differs by one nucleotide. The rearrangement links TRBV3-2 to TRBJ2-4. The DNA end favors TRBJ2-7, so the J call may be wrong. TRBV3-2 is recorded as a pseudogene. CDR3 length: 13 residues. CDR3 residues: CVSSQGNFYEQYF. The CDR3 DNA is TGTGTCAGCAGCCAAGGAAACTTCTACGAGCAGTACTTC.

Points on this clonotype: A much larger clone lies a single base off, so this may be a read error. This chain connects TRBV5-5 to TRBJ2-2; 8 positions match TRBD1. CDR1 SGHKS and CDR2 YYEKEE come from the germline V gene (reference sequence). The CDR3 has 16 amino acids. CDR3 DNA sequence: TGTGCCAGCAGTAAGACAGGGGCACAAAACACCGGGGAGCTGCTTTTT. Its translation: CASSKTGAQNTGELLF.

In this sample, this clonotype turned up many times. The V gene is TRBV6-4, the J gene TRBJ1-2, with D unresolved. V was shortened by 5 bases and J by 4 bases, with 23 bases between the two germline ends. Germline lookup yields CDR1 MRHNA and CDR2 SNTAGT. The CDR3 loop spans 17 amino acids. CDR3 amino acids: CASSNLNSHGKTYGYTF. DNA of the CDR3: TGTGCCAGCAGTAATCTTAACTCACACGGAAAGACCTATGGCTACACCTTC.

This clonotype was recorded many times. The V gene is TRBV7-2, the J gene TRBJ2-4; possibly TRBD1 or TRBD2 for D (5 bases each). This CDR3 is built from 14 residues. Trimming took off 1 base at V and 1 base at J, with 5 bases between the two ends. Germline CDR1 reads SGHTA; CDR2 reads FQGNSA. DNA of the CDR3: TGTGCCAGCAGCTTAGGGGGGGCCAAAAACATTCAGTACTTC. Its translation is CASSLGGAKNIQYF.

This chain uses TRBV11-3 with TRBJ1-2; D is unclear. Trimming removed 5 bases from V and 4 bases from J, with 23 bases in between. Germline-derived CDR1 and CDR2 are SGHNT and YENEEA. This CDR3 region has 17 residues. The CDR3 DNA reads TGTGCCAGCAGCGGCCGACACGATCTCGGAAAGACCTATGGCTACACCTTC. The encoded protein is CASSGRHDLGKTYGYTF.

As regards this clonotype: This may arise from a read error, as a much more abundant clone is one base away. The V call is TRBV10-3, the J call TRBJ1-6; 9 nucleotides line up with TRBD1. The V gene's germline CDR1 is ENHRY and CDR2 SYGVKD. CDR3 length equals 17 residues. The CDR3 here is CAISGPGQGWKDSPLRF. The CDR3 nucleotides read TGTGCCATCAGTGGGCCGGGACAGGGCTGGAAGGATTCACCCCTCCGCTTT.

This clonotype came up many times. The V gene is TRBV10-3, the J gene TRBJ1-1; the match to TRBD1 covers 9 bases. The germline V gene has CDR1 ENHRY and CDR2 SYGVKD. After removal of 1 base from V and 2 bases from J, the junction contained 2 bases not matched to a gene. The CDR3 is 15 residues long. CDR3 DNA: TGTGCCATCAGTGAGTGGACAGGGGATAACACTGAAGCTTTCTTT. It is translated as CAISEWTGDNTEAFF.

The chain links TRBV7-2 to TRBJ1-2; D is ambiguous. The V gene lost 5 bases and the J gene lost 4 bases, with 23 bases spanning the gap. The CDR3 loop spans 17 amino acids. CDR1 SGHTA and CDR2 FQGNSA come from the germline V gene. The CDR3 loop reads CASSELTRDGMTYGYTF. DNA of the CDR3: TGTGCCAGCAGCGAATTGACCAGAGACGGAATGACCTATGGCTACACCTTC.

Many counts were recorded for this clonotype. The chain uses TRBV11-2 and TRBJ1-2, with D uncertain. In germline, CDR1 is SGHAT, CDR2 FQNNGV. The CDR3 extends over 17 amino acids. V lost 5 bases and J lost 4, with 23 bases in between. DNA of the CDR3: TGTGCCAGCAGCAGTTTTCCAACAAGCAGAAAGACCTATGGCTACACCTTC. Amino acids: CASSSFPTSRKTYGYTF. The full variable domain, with the rest looked up from reference TRBV11-2 and TRBJ1-2, is EAGVAQSPRYKIIEKRQSVAFWCNPISGHATLYWYQQILGQGPKLLIQFQNNGVVDDSQLPKDRFSAERLKGVDSTLKIQPAKLEDSAVYLCASSSFPTSRKTYGYTFGSGTRLTVV.

This clonotype was seen a handful of times. This sequence joins TRBV20-1 and TRBJ1-1; possibly TRBD1 for D (5 bases). The CDR3 sequence is 15 residues long. Germline-derived CDR1 and CDR2 are DFQATT and SNEGSKA (reference sequence). The germline V and J ends were trimmed by 4 bases and 3 bases, with 18 bases remaining between them. The DNA of the CDR3 is TGCAGTGCTACCAGCGGGGGACGAAAGGACACTGAAGCTTTCTTT. Amino acids: CSATSGGRKDTEAFF.

Only a few counts were recorded for this clonotype. This may come from a read error, since a much larger clone is one base off. The chain uses TRBV12-3 or TRBV12-4 and TRBJ1-2, with D hard to call. There are 17 residues in the CDR3. The V gene lost 5 bases and the J gene lost 4 bases, with 23 bases spanning the gap. The CDR3 reads CASSAVHGFRKTYGYTF. The CDR3 DNA is TGTGCCAGCAGTGCGGTACACGGCTTCCGAAAGACCTATGGCTACACCTTC.

This clonotype was detected many times. The V gene is TRBV6-5, the J gene TRBJ1-5, with D tentatively TRBD1 (5 bases). Between the trimmed V and J ends, which lost 8 bases and 2 bases, there was a span of 19 bases. The CDR3 spans 16 residues. Germline CDR1 is MNHEY and CDR2 is SVGAGI. This chain's CDR3 is CASHGGVKPGNQPQHF. The CDR3 DNA sequence: TGTGCCAGCCACGGGGGGGTGAAACCCGGCAATCAGCCCCAGCATTTT.